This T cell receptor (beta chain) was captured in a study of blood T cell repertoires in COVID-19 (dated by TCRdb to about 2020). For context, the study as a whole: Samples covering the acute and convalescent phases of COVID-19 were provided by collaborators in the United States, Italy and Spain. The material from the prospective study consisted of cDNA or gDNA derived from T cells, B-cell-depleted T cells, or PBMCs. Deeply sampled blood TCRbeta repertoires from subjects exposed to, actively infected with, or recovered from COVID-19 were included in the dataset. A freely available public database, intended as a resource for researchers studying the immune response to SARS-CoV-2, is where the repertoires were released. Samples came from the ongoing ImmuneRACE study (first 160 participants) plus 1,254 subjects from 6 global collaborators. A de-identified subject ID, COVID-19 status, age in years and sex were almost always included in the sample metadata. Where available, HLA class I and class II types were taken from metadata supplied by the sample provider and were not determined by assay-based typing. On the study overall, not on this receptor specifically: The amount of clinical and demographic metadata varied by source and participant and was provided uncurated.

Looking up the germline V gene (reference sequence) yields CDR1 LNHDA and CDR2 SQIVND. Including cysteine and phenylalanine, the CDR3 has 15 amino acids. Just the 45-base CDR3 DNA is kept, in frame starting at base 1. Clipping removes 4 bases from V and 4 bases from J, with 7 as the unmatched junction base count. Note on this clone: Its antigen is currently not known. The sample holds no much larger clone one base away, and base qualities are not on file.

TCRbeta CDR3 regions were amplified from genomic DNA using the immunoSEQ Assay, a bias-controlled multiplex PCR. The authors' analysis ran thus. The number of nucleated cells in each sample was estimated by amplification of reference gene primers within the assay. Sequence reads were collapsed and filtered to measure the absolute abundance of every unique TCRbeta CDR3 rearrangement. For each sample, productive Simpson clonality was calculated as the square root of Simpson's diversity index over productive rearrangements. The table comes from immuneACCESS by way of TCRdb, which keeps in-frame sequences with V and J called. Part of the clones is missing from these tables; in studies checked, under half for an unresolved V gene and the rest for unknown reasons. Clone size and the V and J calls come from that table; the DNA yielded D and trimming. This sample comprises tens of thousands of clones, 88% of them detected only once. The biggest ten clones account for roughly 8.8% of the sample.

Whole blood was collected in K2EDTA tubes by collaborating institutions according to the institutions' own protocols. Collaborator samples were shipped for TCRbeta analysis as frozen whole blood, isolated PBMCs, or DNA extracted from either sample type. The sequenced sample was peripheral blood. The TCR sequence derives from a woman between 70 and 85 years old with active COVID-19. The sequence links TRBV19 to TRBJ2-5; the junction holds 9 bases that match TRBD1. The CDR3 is CASSRLGQGGETQYF. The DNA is TGTGCCAGTAGTAGGTTGGGACAGGGCGGAGAGACCCAGTACTTC.